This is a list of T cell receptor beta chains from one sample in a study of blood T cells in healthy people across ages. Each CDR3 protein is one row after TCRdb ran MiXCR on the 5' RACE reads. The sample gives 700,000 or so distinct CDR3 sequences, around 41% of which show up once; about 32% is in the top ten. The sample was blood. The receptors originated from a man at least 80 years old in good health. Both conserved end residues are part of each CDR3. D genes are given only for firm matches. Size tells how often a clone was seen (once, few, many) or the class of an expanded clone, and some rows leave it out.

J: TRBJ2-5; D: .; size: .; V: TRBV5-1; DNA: TGCGCCAGCAGCTTGAACGGAGCTTCCCAAGAGACCCAGTACTTC; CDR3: CASSLNGASQETQYF
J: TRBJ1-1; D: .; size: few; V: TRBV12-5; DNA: TGTGCTAGTGGTTTGTCCGTATCCAGGAACACTGAAGCTTTCTTT; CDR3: CASGLSVSRNTEAFF
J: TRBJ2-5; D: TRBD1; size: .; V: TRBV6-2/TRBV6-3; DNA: TGTGCCAGCAGTCCCGACAGGGCCTCGTACCAAGAGACCCAGTACTTC; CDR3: CASSPDRASYQETQYF
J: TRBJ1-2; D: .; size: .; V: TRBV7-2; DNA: TGTGCCAGCAGCTTAGCTAGGGGGAGCGGCTACACCTTC; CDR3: CASSLARGSGYTF
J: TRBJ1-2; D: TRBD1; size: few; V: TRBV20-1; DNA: TGCAGTGCTAGGGGGGATAACAGGGGGCCTGGCTACACCTTC; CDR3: CSARGDNRGPGYTF
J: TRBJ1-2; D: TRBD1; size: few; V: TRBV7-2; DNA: TGTGCCAGCAGCTTAGAAGGGGGCCTGATTATCTATGGCTACACCTTC; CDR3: CASSLEGGLIIYGYTF
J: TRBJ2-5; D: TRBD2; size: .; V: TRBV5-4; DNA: TGTGCCAGCAGCTTAGGAGCAGCGGGATTAGGGGTCCAAGAGACCCAGTACTTC; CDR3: CASSLGAAGLGVQETQYF
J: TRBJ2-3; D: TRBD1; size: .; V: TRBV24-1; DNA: TGTGCCACCAGTGATCCAGGGACAGATAACTCAGATACGCAGTATTTT; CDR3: CATSDPGTDNSDTQYF
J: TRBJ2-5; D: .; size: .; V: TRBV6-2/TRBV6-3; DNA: TGTGCCAGCAGTTACTGTAGGGCGGGAAAGGAAGAGACCCAGTACTTC; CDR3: CASSYCRAGKEETQYF
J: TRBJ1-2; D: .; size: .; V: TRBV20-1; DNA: TGCAGTGCGGGGGGACTGAACAACTATGGCTACACCTTC; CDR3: CSAGGLNNYGYTF
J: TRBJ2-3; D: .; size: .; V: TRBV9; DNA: TGTGCCAGCAGCCCGGAGGGGAATTTGGCGGCAGATACGCAGTATTTT; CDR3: CASSPEGNLAADTQYF
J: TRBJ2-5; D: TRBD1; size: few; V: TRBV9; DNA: TGTGCCAGCAGCCCTCGACAGGGTATAGACCAAGAGACCCAGTACTTC; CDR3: CASSPRQGIDQETQYF
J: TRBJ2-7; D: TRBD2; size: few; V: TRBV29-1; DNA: TGCAGCGTTCTGACTAGCGGCGAGCAGTACTTC; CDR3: CSVLTSGEQYF
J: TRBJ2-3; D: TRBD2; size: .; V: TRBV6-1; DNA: TGTGCCAGCAGTCCCCGGACTAGCGGGAGGTCCCACGTATTGCAGTATTTT; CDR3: CASSPRTSGRSHVLQYF
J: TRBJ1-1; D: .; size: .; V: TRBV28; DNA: TGTGCCAGCAGTTTAGTCGGGGGGAGGGTGACTGAAGCTTTCTTT; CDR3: CASSLVGGRVTEAFF
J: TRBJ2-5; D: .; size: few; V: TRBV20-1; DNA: TGCAGTGCTAGAGATACTAGTCAGACCCAGTACTTC; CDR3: CSARDTSQTQYF
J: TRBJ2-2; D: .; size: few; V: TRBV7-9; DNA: TGTGCCAGCAGCTTAGGAGGGTACAGCGGGGAGCTGTTTTTT; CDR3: CASSLGGYSGELFF
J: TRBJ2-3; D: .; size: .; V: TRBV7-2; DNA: TGTGCCAGCAGCTTACACTTTGCGGGGAACACAGATACGCAGTATTTT; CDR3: CASSLHFAGNTDTQYF